Reported below is one TCR beta chain. This table comes from immunoSEQ multiplex PCR, and its TCRdb copy is limited to in-frame clones, with some not included. The sample consists of more than 1.2 million clones, 98% to 99% of them appearing once. This entry belongs to a study of shared clonotypes between healthy human individuals. CDR1 SGHTA and CDR2 FQGNSA come from the germline V gene. Trimming took 2 bases from V and 6 from J, leaving 12 bases between them. The CDR3 contains 14 residues. Sequenced sample: naive CD4+ T cells sorted from blood. As to subset: CD45RA+ positively selected. The chain uses TRBV7-2 and TRBJ2-3, with D unresolved. This TCR was recovered from a man aged 30 to 45 in good health. Here the CDR3 DNA reads TGTGCCAGCAGCTTATCTTTCGTCGTGGATACGCAGTATTTT. Translating gives CASSLSFVVDTQYF.